The 32 T cell receptor beta chains below come from one sample, sequenced in a study of human T cells and chemical hapten exposure. Time point specified: patch test 1, 2 weeks after DPC sensitization. Treatment defined: therapeutic diphenylcyclopropenone sensitization with weekly scalp DPC. TCRdb re-derived calls from the RACE reads in MiXCR, one entry per CDR3 protein. The sample holds around 150,000 distinct CDR3 sequences, about 15% seen once. This specimen consisted of whole blood, obtained in connection with sensitization to the hapten diphenylcyclopropenone (DPC). These receptor sequences come from a woman between 25 and 40 years old with alopecia areata. Some clones in this sample may be carry-over from other donors' samples.

This clonotype appeared a few times. The chain recombines TRBV19 with TRBJ2-2; D gene uncertain. The CDR3 runs to 14 residues. Trimming left V 6 bases short and J 3 bases short, with 11 bases between. Germline values: CDR1 LNHDA, CDR2 SQIVND (reference sequence). For the CDR3, the DNA is TGTGCCAGTAGACGGGTGGGGTACACCGGGGAGCTGTTTTTT. Amino acid sequence: CASRRVGYTGELFF.

The chain has TRBV6-6 and TRBJ2-3, with a possible D match to TRBD1 (5 bases). The length of the CDR3 is 13 residues. Germline V gene lookup returns CDR1 MNHNY and CDR2 SVGAGI (reference sequence). V was shortened by 9 bases and J by 2 bases, with 12 bases between the two germline ends. The CDR3: CASRQFYTDTQYF. DNA of the CDR3: TGTGCCAGTCGACAGTTTTACACAGATACGCAGTATTTT.

This clonotype showed up just a few times. This chain joins TRBV5-1 and TRBJ1-6, with a weak D call TRBD1 (5 bases). The CDR3 sequence is 15 residues long. Germline V gene sequence: CDR1 SGHRS, CDR2 YFSETQ. The V and J ends lost 2 bases and 10 bases respectively, with 16 bases between them. CDR3: CASSLGTAESSPLHF. The DNA for the CDR3 is TGCGCCAGCAGCTTAGGGACCGCGGAGAGCTCACCCCTCCACTTT.

This chain joins TRBV6-6 and TRBJ2-1; 14 bases fit TRBD2. J was trimmed by 7 bases and V by 6 bases; bases with no gene match: 14. Germline CDR1 is MNHNY and CDR2 is SVGAGI (reference sequence). The CDR3 is 18 amino acids. The CDR3 bases are TGTGCCAGCAGCCCTCTTCCCGGGACTAGCGGGGGCCTAAATGAGCAGTTCTTC. Amino acids: CASSPLPGTSGGLNEQFF.

This chain joins TRBV7-2 and TRBJ1-3; the D gene is possibly TRBD1 (5 bases). The CDR3 length is 17 residues. CDR1 SGHTA and CDR2 FQGNSA come from the germline V gene. V was trimmed by 1 base and J by 2 bases, leaving 15 bases between them. CDR3 nucleotide sequence: TGTGCCAGCAGCTTAGAGGCGCAGGGTACTGCTGGAAACACCATATATTTT. Encoded protein: CASSLEAQGTAGNTIYF.

The chain couples TRBV5-1 to TRBJ2-1; D is unclear. This CDR3 is built from 14 residues. From germline, CDR1 is SGHRS and CDR2 YFSETQ. Trimming took off 3 bases at V and 0 bases at J, with 7 bases between the two ends. CDR3 sequence: CASSSENSYNEQFF. CDR3 DNA sequence: TGCGCCAGCAGCTCGGAGAACTCCTACAATGAGCAGTTCTTC.

CDR3 DNA sequence: TGTGCCAGCAGTTCGTCTCTCCACTACAATGAGCAGTTCTTC. This sequence encodes CASSSSLHYNEQFF. The V and J genes are TRBV12-3 or TRBV12-4 and TRBJ2-1; D uncertain. With 4 bases removed from V and 3 bases from J, the gap between germline ends came to 10 bases. The CDR3 spans 14 residues.

This rearrangement joins TRBV6-2 or TRBV6-3 to TRBJ2-3; 7 nucleotides agree with TRBD2. This CDR3 is built from 15 residues. J lost 1 base, V lost 2 bases, and 3 bases had no gene match. The germline V gene encodes CDR1 MNHEY and CDR2 SVGEGT. The CDR3 loop is CASSYRAGGTDTQYF. CDR3 bases: TGTGCCAGCAGTTACCGTGCGGGGGGCACAGATACGCAGTATTTT.

The V and J genes are TRBV7-2 and TRBJ1-1; D is ambiguous. The CDR3 contains 14 residues. Germline V gene lookup returns CDR1 SGHTA and CDR2 FQGNSA. V was trimmed by 1 base and J by 0 bases, leaving 6 bases between them. In nucleotides, the CDR3 is TGTGCCAGCAGCTTAGTTCAAGTGAACACTGAAGCTTTCTTT. Translating gives CASSLVQVNTEAFF.

CDR3 sequence (DNA): TGCAGTGCGTACCCAGTAGCGAACACCGGGGAGCTGTTTTTT. It is translated as CSAYPVANTGELFF. The chain is built from TRBV20-1 and TRBJ2-2; D gene uncertain. This CDR3 comprises 14 residues. V gave up 6 bases and J gave up 0 bases, with 11 bases separating them. The germline CDR1 and CDR2 sequences are DFQATT and SNEGSKA (reference sequence).

This clonotype turned up a few times. The chain uses TRBV9 and TRBJ1-5; D is perhaps TRBD1 (5 bases). The CDR3 spans 15 residues. Germline values: CDR1 SGDLS, CDR2 YYNGEE. Trimming took 3 bases from V and 4 from J, leaving 14 bases between them. The chain's CDR3 is CASSAEPQGNQPQHF. The CDR3 nucleotides read TGTGCCAGCAGCGCGGAACCTCAGGGAAATCAGCCCCAGCATTTT. The full variable domain, with the rest looked up from reference TRBV9 and TRBJ1-5, is DSGVTQTPKHLITATGQRVTLRCSPRSGDLSVYWYQQSLDQGLQFLIQYYNGEERAKGNILERFSAQQFPDLHSELNLSSLELGDSALYFCASSAEPQGNQPQHFGDGTRLSIL.

Only a few counts were recorded for this clonotype. The V call is TRBV27, the J call TRBJ2-7; 11 bases match TRBD1. The junction had 1 base not matched to a gene; V was cut back by 6 bases and J by 0 bases. This CDR3 comprises 14 residues. Germline loops: CDR1 MNHEY, CDR2 SMNVEV (reference sequence). The CDR3, as DNA: TGTGCCAGCAGGGGACAGGGGGGCTCCTACGAGCAGTACTTC. This encodes CASRGQGGSYEQYF.

This clonotype was detected many times. This sequence joins TRBV6-2 or TRBV6-3 and TRBJ2-3; 16 bases map to TRBD2. Germline V gene sequence: CDR1 MNHEY, CDR2 SVGEGT. The CDR3 contains 18 residues. Trimming at V came to 10 bases and at J to 0 bases, leaving 10 bases not matched to a gene. The CDR3 reads CAISLGLAGGSSTDTQYF. In DNA form, the CDR3 reads TGTGCCATCTCGCTGGGACTAGCGGGAGGGTCGAGCACAGATACGCAGTATTTT.

The chain links TRBV6-2 or TRBV6-3 to TRBJ1-1; the D gene is possibly TRBD1 (6 bases). The germline CDR1 and CDR2 sequences are MNHEY and SVGEGT. V dropped 4 bases and J dropped 4 bases, with 16 bases sitting between them. The CDR3 has 15 residues. The CDR3 protein is CASSSDEWGPTEAFF. CDR3 DNA: TGTGCCAGCAGTTCGGACGAGTGGGGGCCCACTGAAGCTTTCTTT.

CDR3 sequence: CATLTDLYEQYF. The CDR3 DNA reads TGTGCCACCCTGACAGACCTCTACGAGCAGTACTTC. This chain connects TRBV2 to TRBJ2-7; TRBD1 is a possible D gene (5 bases). Germline-derived CDR1 and CDR2 are SNHLY and FYNNEI. The germline V and J ends were trimmed by 10 bases and 3 bases, with 13 bases remaining between them. This CDR3 has 12 amino acids.

CDR3 sequence: CASSFGRISPTNQPQHF. CDR3 DNA: TGTGCCAGTAGTTTCGGACGGATCTCTCCCACTAATCAGCCCCAGCATTTT. This chain connects TRBV19 to TRBJ1-5; D is unclear. The CDR3 loop spans 17 amino acids. V shed 5 bases and J shed 4 bases, with 21 bases lying between them. CDR1 and CDR2 (germline): LNHDA, SQIVND (reference sequence). The full variable domain, rest sourced from reference TRBV19 and TRBJ1-5, is DGGITQSPKYLFRKEGQNVTLSCEQNLNHDAMYWYRQDPGQGLRLIYYSQIVNDFQKGDIAEGYSVSREKKESFPLTVTSAQKNPTAFYLCASSFGRISPTNQPQHFGDGTRLSIL.

This chain connects TRBV6-1 to TRBJ2-1; 8 positions match TRBD2. J gave up 7 bases and V 5 bases, and 4 bases lay outside the gene matches. Germline assignment: CDR1 MNHNS and CDR2 SASEGT. This CDR3 is built from 13 residues. The DNA of the CDR3 is TGTGCCAGCAGTCCTAAGCGGGAGAATGAGCAGTTCTTC. This encodes CASSPKRENEQFF.

This chain connects TRBV18 to TRBJ2-5; no clear D gene. The CDR3 loop spans 11 amino acids. V gave up 2 bases and J gave up 5 bases, with 3 bases separating them. CDR1 is KGHSH and CDR2 is LQKENI in the germline V gene. CDR3 sequence: CASSPDETQYF. CDR3 DNA sequence: TGTGCCAGCTCACCAGATGAGACCCAGTACTTC.

The chain employs TRBV6-5 and TRBJ2-7; either TRBD1 or TRBD2 may fit D (5 bases each). Germline loops: CDR1 MNHEY, CDR2 SVGAGI. The CDR3 runs to 13 residues. Trimming pared 0 bases from V and 6 bases from J, leaving 9 bases between. The DNA for the CDR3 is TGTGCCAGCAGTTACTCGAGTGGGGGCGAGCAGTACTTC. It encodes CASSYSSGGEQYF.

In this sample, this clonotype turned up a few times. The V and J genes are TRBV11-3 and TRBJ1-6; weak D call: TRBD1 (5 bases). The CDR3 totals 14 residues. Germline V CDR1 and CDR2: SGHNT, YENEEA. With 4 bases removed from V and 7 bases from J, the gap between germline ends came to 11 bases. CDR3 sequence: CASSSSGGNSPLHF. The DNA for the CDR3 is TGTGCCAGCAGCTCGTCCGGGGGGAATTCACCCCTCCACTTT. The full variable domain, its missing parts supplied by reference TRBV11-3 and TRBJ1-6, is EAGVVQSPRYKIIEKKQPVAFWCNPISGHNTLYWYLQNLGQGPELLIRYENEEAVDDSQLPKDRFSAERLKGVDSTLKIQPAELGDSAVYLCASSSSGGNSPLHFGNGTRLTVT.

The chain uses TRBV7-2 and TRBJ2-1; unclear D gene. The CDR3 has 13 residues. The V end lost 5 bases, the J end lost 9 bases, and 14 bases lay between the germline ends. Germline CDR1 and CDR2: SGHTA and FQGNSA. The CDR3 region is CASSLKRWGEQFF. CDR3 in DNA: TGTGCCAGCAGCCTCAAGAGGTGGGGTGAGCAGTTCTTC. Combining the CDR3 with reference TRBV7-2 and TRBJ2-1 gives the whole variable domain GAGVSQSPSNKVTEKGKDVELRCDPISGHTALYWYRQSLGQGLEFLIYFQGNSAPDKSGLPSDRFSAERTGGSVSTLTIQRTQQEDSAVYLCASSLKRWGEQFFGPGTRLTVL.

The chain is built from TRBV7-9 and TRBJ1-2; D call uncertain. V lost 8 bases and J 6 bases, leaving 19 bases between the germline ends. The length of the CDR3 is 14 residues. Germline V gene sequence: CDR1 SEHNR, CDR2 FQNEAQ (reference sequence). CDR3 amino acids: CASGRAPASHGYTF. The CDR3 region has the DNA TGTGCCAGCGGCCGGGCACCCGCCTCCCATGGCTACACCTTC. Filled out from reference TRBV7-9 and TRBJ1-2, the complete variable domain reads DTGVSQNPRHKITKRGQNVTFRCDPISEHNRLYWYRQTLGQGPEFLTYFQNEAQLEKSRLLSDRFSAERPKGSFSTLEIQRTEQGDSAMYLCASGRAPASHGYTFGSGTRLTVV.

The chain links TRBV20-1 to TRBJ2-7; the match to TRBD2 covers 8 bases. The CDR3 runs to 14 residues. The junction had 12 bases not matched to a gene; V was cut back by 4 bases and J by 7 bases. Per the germline V gene, CDR1 is DFQATT and CDR2 is SNEGSKA (reference sequence). CDR3 amino acids: CSATLSGVAGEQYF. The CDR3 nucleotides read TGCAGTGCTACCCTTAGTGGGGTAGCGGGGGAGCAGTACTTC.

This clonotype was seen a handful of times. The gene calls are TRBV7-9 and TRBJ1-2, with D unclear. This CDR3 region has 14 residues. Germline CDR1 SEHNR, CDR2 FQNEAQ (reference sequence). Trimming stripped 2 bases from V and 10 bases from J, with 17 bases between. DNA for the CDR3: TGTGCCAGCAGCTTAATAGGGCTGTCTGGTGACTACACCTTC. It encodes CASSLIGLSGDYTF.

The sample holds a few counts of this clonotype. This chain joins TRBV9 and TRBJ2-3; perhaps D is TRBD1 or TRBD2 (5 bases each). Germline CDR1 reads SGDLS; CDR2 reads YYNGEE. Between the trimmed V and J ends, which lost 2 bases and 2 bases, there was a span of 15 bases. There are 16 residues in the CDR3. CDR3 loop: CASSVGFSGHTDTQYF. The DNA for the CDR3 is TGTGCCAGCAGCGTGGGGTTCTCGGGGCACACAGATACGCAGTATTTT.

This clonotype came up a few times. J is TRBJ2-7 and V is TRBV30; D is undetermined. CDR1 GTSNPN and CDR2 SVGIG come from the germline V gene (reference sequence). The CDR3 has 12 amino acids. V shed 4 bases and J shed 0 bases, with 7 bases lying between them. The chain's CDR3 is CAWTRSSYEQYF. CDR3 nucleotide sequence: TGTGCCTGGACTAGGAGCTCCTACGAGCAGTACTTC.

This clonotype was detected only a few times. This rearrangement joins TRBV12-3 or TRBV12-4 to TRBJ2-2; D is uncertain. The CDR3 runs to 12 residues. V was cut by 7 bases and J by 6 bases, with 9 bases left in between. The CDR3 is CASTINPGELFF. CDR3 DNA: TGTGCCAGCACCATAAATCCCGGGGAGCTGTTTTTT.

The rearrangement joins TRBV29-1 to TRBJ1-2; no reliable D call. The CDR3 loop spans 13 amino acids. The germline V gene encodes CDR1 SQVTM and CDR2 ANQGSEA. The V end lost 7 bases, the J end lost 5 bases, and 17 bases lay between the germline ends. The CDR3 DNA reads TGCAGCGCCCCCTCCCACGCCGGGTATGGCTACACCTTC. Amino acid sequence: CSAPSHAGYGYTF.

This chain links TRBV28 with TRBJ2-1; D remains unclear. V was pared by 3 bases and J by 0 bases, with 9 bases between. CDR1 and CDR2 from the germline V gene are MDHEN and SYDVKM. The CDR3 spans 15 residues. Here the CDR3 reads CASSFWRSSYNEQFF. The CDR3 DNA sequence: TGTGCCAGCAGTTTCTGGCGCAGCTCCTACAATGAGCAGTTCTTC.

V gene TRBV20-1 combines with J gene TRBJ1-1, with D possibly TRBD1 on 5 matching bases. The CDR3 length is 17 residues. Germline assignment: CDR1 DFQATT and CDR2 SNEGSKA (reference sequence). V was clipped by 0 bases and J by 4 bases, with 21 bases between them. Here the CDR3 reads CSARDPAWGSRSTEAFF. The CDR3 DNA reads as TGCAGTGCTAGAGATCCCGCTTGGGGCAGTAGGAGCACTGAAGCTTTCTTT.

This clonotype has a count of ten or more. The rearrangement links TRBV10-3 to TRBJ2-7, with D perhaps matching TRBD1 (5 bases). The V and J ends lost 4 bases and 5 bases respectively, with 18 bases between them. CDR1 is ENHRY, CDR2 SYGVKD, per germline. CDR3 length equals 15 residues. The CDR3 is CAISVNLQQGHEQYF. The CDR3 DNA is TGTGCCATCAGTGTTAATCTTCAGCAGGGCCACGAGCAGTACTTC.

This clonotype appeared a few times. The V gene is TRBV30, the J gene TRBJ1-6; 10 bases map to TRBD1. The CDR3 runs 16 residues. With 4 bases clipped from V and 9 bases from J, the junction kept 12 bases outside the gene matches. The germline V gene has CDR1 GTSNPN and CDR2 SVGIG (reference sequence). The CDR3 bases are TGTGCCTGGAATTTTGCCGGGACAGGGGTACTTTCACCCCTCCACTTT. Its translation: CAWNFAGTGVLSPLHF.